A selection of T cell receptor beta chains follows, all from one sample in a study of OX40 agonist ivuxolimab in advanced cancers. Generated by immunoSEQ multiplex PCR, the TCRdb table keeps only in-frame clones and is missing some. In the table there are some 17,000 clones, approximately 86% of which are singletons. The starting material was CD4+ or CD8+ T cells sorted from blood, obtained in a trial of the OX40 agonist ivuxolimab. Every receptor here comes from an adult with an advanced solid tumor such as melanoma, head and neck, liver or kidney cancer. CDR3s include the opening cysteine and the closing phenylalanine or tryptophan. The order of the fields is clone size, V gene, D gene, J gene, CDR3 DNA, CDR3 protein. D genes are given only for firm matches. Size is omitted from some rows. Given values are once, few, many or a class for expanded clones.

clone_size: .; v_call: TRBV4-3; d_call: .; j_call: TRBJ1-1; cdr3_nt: TGCGCCAGCAGCCAAGATTGGGAGAACACTGAAGCTTTCTTT; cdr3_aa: CASSQDWENTEAFF
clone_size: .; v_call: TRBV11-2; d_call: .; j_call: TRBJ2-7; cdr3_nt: TGTGCCAGCAGCTCAAGCTACGAGCAGTACTTC; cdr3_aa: CASSSSYEQYF
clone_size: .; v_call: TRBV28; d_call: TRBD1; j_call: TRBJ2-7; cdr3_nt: TGTGCCAGCAGTTTATGGGCCCTGGACAGGGGGCCGGGCGAGCAGTACTTC; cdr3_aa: CASSLWALDRGPGEQYF
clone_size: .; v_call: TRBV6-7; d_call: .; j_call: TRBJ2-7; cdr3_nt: TGTGCCAGCAGTTGGGCCTTTACAGGATTGGAGCAGTACTTC; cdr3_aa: CASSWAFTGLEQYF
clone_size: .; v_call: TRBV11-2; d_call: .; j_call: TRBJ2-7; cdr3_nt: TGTGCCAGCAGCTTAGACAGGTGGGGGGAGCAGTACTTC; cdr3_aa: CASSLDRWGEQYF
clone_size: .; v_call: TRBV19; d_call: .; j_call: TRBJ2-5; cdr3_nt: TGTGCCAGTAGTGCCCAGGGAAGGGAGACCCAGTACTTC; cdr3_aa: CASSAQGRETQYF
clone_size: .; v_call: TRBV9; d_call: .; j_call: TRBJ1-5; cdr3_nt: TGTGCCAGCAGCAGGACGGCTTCAGGGGCTAGCAATCAGCCCCAGCATTTT; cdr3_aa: CASSRTASGASNQPQHF
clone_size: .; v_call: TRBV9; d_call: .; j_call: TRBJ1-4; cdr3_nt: TGTGCCAGCAGCGTAACAGGGACTAATGAAAAACTGTTTTTT; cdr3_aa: CASSVTGTNEKLFF
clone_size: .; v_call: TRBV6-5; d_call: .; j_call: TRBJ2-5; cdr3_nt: TGTGCCAGCAAGACTCAGGGGTACCAAGAGACCCAGTACTTC; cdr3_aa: CASKTQGYQETQYF
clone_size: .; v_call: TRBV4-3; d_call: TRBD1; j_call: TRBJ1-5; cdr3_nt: TGCGCCAGCAGCCGCTCGACAGGGAATCAGCCCCAGCATTTT; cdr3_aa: CASSRSTGNQPQHF
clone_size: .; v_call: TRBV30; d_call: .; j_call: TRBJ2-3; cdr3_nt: TGTGCCTGGGGACCGAGCACAGATACGCAGTATTTT; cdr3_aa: CAWGPSTDTQYF
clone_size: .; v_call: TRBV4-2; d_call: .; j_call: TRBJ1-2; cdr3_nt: TGTGCCAGCAGCGAAAGGAGCGGGACGGGCTATGGCTACACCTTC; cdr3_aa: CASSERSGTGYGYTF
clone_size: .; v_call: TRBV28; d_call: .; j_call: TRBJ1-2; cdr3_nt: TGTGCCAGCAGCCGGAACGTCGGGAATGGCTACACCTTC; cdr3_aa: CASSRNVGNGYTF
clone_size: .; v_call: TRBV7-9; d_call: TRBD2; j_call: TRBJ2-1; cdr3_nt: TGTGCCAGCCGACCGGGACTAGCGGGAGGATACAATGAGCAGTTCTTC; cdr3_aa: CASRPGLAGGYNEQFF
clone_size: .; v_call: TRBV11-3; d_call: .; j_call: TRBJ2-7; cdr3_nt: TGTGCCAGCAGCTTAGGTAGCGCCTACGAGCAGTACTTC; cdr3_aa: CASSLGSAYEQYF
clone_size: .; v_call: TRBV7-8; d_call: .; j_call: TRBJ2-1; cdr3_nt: TGTGCCAGCAGCTTAGCGCGTACAGACTACAATGAGCAGTTCTTC; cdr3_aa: CASSLARTDYNEQFF
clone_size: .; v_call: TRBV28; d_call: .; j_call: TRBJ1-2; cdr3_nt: TGTGCCAGCAGCGCTGCCGCCCCCCAAGGGGCTAACTATGGCTACACCTTC; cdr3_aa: CASSAAAPQGANYGYTF
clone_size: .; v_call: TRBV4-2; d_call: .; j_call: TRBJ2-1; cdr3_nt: TGTGCCAGCAGCCGTGACCTAAACAATGAGCAGTTCTTC; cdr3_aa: CASSRDLNNEQFF
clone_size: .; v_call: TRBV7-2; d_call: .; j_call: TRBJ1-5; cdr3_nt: TGTGCCAGCAGCTTAGACAAAGAAGGGCTCCCCTATTTT; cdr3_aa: CASSLDKEGLPYF
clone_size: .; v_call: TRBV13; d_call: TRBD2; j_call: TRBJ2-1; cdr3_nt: TGTGCCAGCAGCCCCCGACTAGCGGACAATGAGCAGTTCTTC; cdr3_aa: CASSPRLADNEQFF
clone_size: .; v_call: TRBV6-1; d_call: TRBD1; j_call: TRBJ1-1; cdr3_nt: TGTGCCAGCAGGTGGGGACAGCAGAACACTGAAGCTTTCTTT; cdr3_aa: CASRWGQQNTEAFF
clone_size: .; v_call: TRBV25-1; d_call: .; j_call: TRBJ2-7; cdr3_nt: TGTACCAGCAGTGAGTCAGGGGACTACGAGCAGTACTTC; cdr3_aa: CTSSESGDYEQYF
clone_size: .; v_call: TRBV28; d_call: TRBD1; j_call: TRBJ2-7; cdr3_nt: TGTGCCAGCAGCACTACCGGGACAGGGGTGAGAGAGCAGTACTTC; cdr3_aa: CASSTTGTGVREQYF
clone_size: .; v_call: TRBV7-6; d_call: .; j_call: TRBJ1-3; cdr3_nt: TGTGCCAGCAGCTTAGCGGCCAGGGAAACCTCTGGAAACACCATATATTTT; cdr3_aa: CASSLAARETSGNTIYF
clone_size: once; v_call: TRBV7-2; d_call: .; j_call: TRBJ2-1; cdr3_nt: TGTGCCAGCAGCTTAATGCAAGGTGGCCTCTCGGGTGAGCAGTTCTTC; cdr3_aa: CASSLMQGGLSGEQFF
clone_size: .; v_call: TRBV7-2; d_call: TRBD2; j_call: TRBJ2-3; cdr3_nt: TGTGCCAGCAGCTTCCTAGCGGGAGGCACAGATACGCAGTATTTT; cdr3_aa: CASSFLAGGTDTQYF
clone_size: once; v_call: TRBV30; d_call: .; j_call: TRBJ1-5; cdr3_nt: TGTGCCCGAAACTCGGGCAATCAGCCCCAGCATTTT; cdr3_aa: CARNSGNQPQHF